The 21 T cell receptor beta chains below all came from one sample that was sequenced in a study of blood T cell repertoires in COVID-19. Sequenced by immunoSEQ multiplex PCR; TCRdb stores in-frame clones only, minus some. The data contain tens of thousands of clones, approximately 80% of them singletons. Sequenced: peripheral blood. These receptor sequences come from a man in his 70s with acute or convalescent COVID-19.

CDR3 coding DNA: TGTGCCAGCAGCTTGGTGGCGGTAATCGGCTATGGCTACACCTTC. As protein: CASSLVAVIGYGYTF. The rearrangement joins TRBV5-6 to TRBJ1-2; D unresolved. V lost 0 bases and J lost 4, with 13 bases in between. CDR1 SGHDT and CDR2 YYEEEE come from the germline V gene. The CDR3 totals 15 residues.

This chain joins TRBV4-2 and TRBJ2-7, with a weak D call TRBD2 (5 bases). There are 15 residues in the CDR3. V was shortened by 0 bases and J by 3 bases, with 12 bases between the two germline ends. Germline assignment: CDR1 LGHNA and CDR2 YNFKEQ. The CDR3 protein is CASSQDMREFYEQYF. The CDR3 DNA reads as TGTGCCAGCAGCCAAGATATGAGGGAATTCTACGAGCAGTACTTC.

The rearrangement uses TRBV24-1 and TRBJ1-5; 12 bases agree with TRBD1. Germline V gene sequence: CDR1 KGHDR, CDR2 SFDVKD. The J segment lost 6 bases and the V segment lost 8 bases, leaving 22 bases of the junction unmatched. This CDR3 has 20 amino acids. In DNA, the CDR3 is TGTGCCACCACACTCCCGGGGGGACAGGGGGCTTACCTCGGCGGTCAGCCCCAGCATTTT. Residues: CATTLPGGQGAYLGGQPQHF.

The chain uses TRBV10-1 and TRBJ2-1; the D is unclear. Germline-derived CDR1 and CDR2 are WNHNN and SYGVQD (reference sequence). The CDR3 extends over 15 amino acids. V shed 5 bases and J shed 5 bases, with 16 bases lying between them. In nucleotides, the CDR3 is TGCGCCAGCAGTCGAAACCCGACTGTTAACAATGAGCAGTTCTTC. Translated, it gives CASSRNPTVNNEQFF.

The chain uses TRBV29-1 and TRBJ1-1, with TRBD1 matching 8 bases. J was trimmed by 6 bases and V by 5 bases; bases with no gene match: 5. This CDR3 region has 12 residues. Per germline, CDR1 SQVTM and CDR2 ANQGSEA. The CDR3 bases are TGCAGCGTTAGGACAGGGACAGCTGAAGCTTTCTTT. Residues: CSVRTGTAEAFF.

This clone was observed a few times. This chain uses TRBV12-5 with TRBJ2-7; D unresolved. The germline gives CDR1 LGHNT, CDR2 FRNRAP. The germline V and J ends were trimmed by 2 bases and 0 bases, with 11 bases remaining between them. The length of the CDR3 is 15 residues. The CDR3 spells CASGLRSRFSYEQYF. The CDR3 DNA sequence: TGTGCTAGTGGTTTGCGTTCCAGATTCTCCTACGAGCAGTACTTC.

The chain uses TRBV7-3 and TRBJ2-3, with TRBD2 matching over 8 bases. The CDR3 consists of 15 residues. Germline loops: CDR1 SGHTA, CDR2 FQGTGA. The V segment lost 3 bases and the J segment 2 bases; nucleotides outside the gene matches: 4. CDR3 DNA sequence: TGTGCCAGCAGCTTTACTAGCGGACACACAGATACGCAGTATTTT. Translating it yields CASSFTSGHTDTQYF.

The rearrangement uses TRBV5-5 and TRBJ2-1; the D is unclear. The germline V gene has CDR1 SGHKS and CDR2 YYEKEE (reference sequence). Trimming took 0 bases from V and 5 from J, leaving 9 bases between them. The CDR3 runs 14 residues. The chain's CDR3 is CASSLEWANNEQFF. CDR3 DNA sequence: TGTGCCAGCAGCTTGGAGTGGGCGAACAATGAGCAGTTCTTC.

A note on this clone: The DNA is left out, because the CDR3 cannot be placed on it with certainty; the CDR3 is given as TCRdb lists it. The V and J genes are TRBV23-1 and TRBJ2-6; the table calls TRBD1, which could not be checked here. TRBV23-1 is an open reading frame whose function is uncertain. Both ends counted, the CDR3 spans 18 residues. The CDR3 region is CAILQETYACSGANVLTF.

As regards this clone: A read error may account for a junction end that differs from germline. The rearrangement links TRBV25-1 to TRBJ1-3; 8 nucleotides align to TRBD1. Germline V gene lookup returns CDR1 MGHDK and CDR2 SYGVNS. CDR3 length: 15 residues. In nucleotides, the CDR3 is TGTGCCAGTAGTGTTCAGGGGGCAGGGGGAAACACCATATATTTT. This gives the protein CASSVQGAGGNTIYF.

The chain's CDR3 is CASSQSGYNQPQHF. CDR3 nucleotide sequence: TGTGCCAGCAGTCAATCGGGATACAATCAGCCCCAGCATTTT. V usage is TRBV6-2 or TRBV6-3 and J usage is TRBJ1-5, with D unresolved. Germline V gene sequence: CDR1 MNHEY, CDR2 SVGEGT. Trimming left V 5 bases short and J 3 bases short, with 11 bases between. This CDR3 region has 14 residues.

In DNA form, the CDR3 reads TGTGCCAGCAGCTTCCCCGAGGAATTATACAATGAGCAGTTCTTC. It translates to CASSFPEELYNEQFF. V is TRBV28 and J is TRBJ2-1; D is unresolved. V was trimmed by 6 bases and J by 4 bases, leaving 16 bases between them. Looked up from germline, CDR1 is MDHEN and CDR2 is SYDVKM. CDR3 length: 15 amino acids.

V and J are TRBV29-1 and TRBJ1-1; 7 positions match TRBD1. The germline gives CDR1 SQVTM, CDR2 ANQGSEA. J gave up 3 bases and V 7 bases, and 5 bases lay outside the gene matches. The CDR3 runs to 12 residues. Here the CDR3 reads CSADTGDTEAFF. Written as DNA, the CDR3 is TGCAGCGCCGATACAGGGGACACTGAAGCTTTCTTT. The whole variable domain, filled in from reference TRBV29-1 and TRBJ1-1, reads SAVISQKPSRDICQRGTSLTIQCQVDSQVTMMFWYRQQPGQSLTLIATANQGSEATYESGFVIDKFPISRPNLTFSTLTVSNMSPEDSSIYLCSADTGDTEAFFGQGTRLTVV.

V is TRBV6-5 and J is TRBJ1-2; D remains ambiguous. Germline loops: CDR1 MNHEY, CDR2 SVGAGI. Deletions cut 0 bases from V and 4 bases from J, with 9 bases between. This CDR3 contains 14 residues. CDR3 protein: CASSYSRAGYGYTF. The CDR3 nucleotides read TGTGCCAGCAGTTACTCGAGGGCGGGCTATGGCTACACCTTC.

This clone was seen once. Distinct nucleotide sequences in the sample also encode this CDR3. The gene calls are TRBV18 and TRBJ2-2; D may be TRBD1 (6 bases). CDR3 length equals 15 residues. Germline values: CDR1 KGHSH, CDR2 LQKENI. Trimming shortened V by 0 bases and J by 2 bases, and 7 bases separated the two germline ends. The DNA for the CDR3 is TGTGCCAGCTCACCACCCAGGGGAAACACCGGGGAGCTGTTTTTT. Protein: CASSPPRGNTGELFF.

The V and J genes are TRBV28 and TRBJ2-1; D is perhaps TRBD2 (6 bases). The V gene lost 7 bases and the J gene lost 7 bases, with 20 bases spanning the gap. Germline values: CDR1 MDHEN, CDR2 SYDVKM. The CDR3 loop spans 15 amino acids. For the CDR3, the DNA is TGTGCCAGCACCGAGCTCGGGGGAGGAGGTAATGAGCAGTTCTTC. This codes for CASTELGGGGNEQFF.

The V call is TRBV2, the J call TRBJ2-7; TRBD2 might be the D (7 bases). CDR1 and CDR2 from the germline V gene are SNHLY and FYNNEI. The V end lost 4 bases, the J end lost 5 bases, and 18 bases lay between the germline ends. This CDR3 contains 15 residues. The CDR3 loop reads CASSGYKGGKDEQYF. The CDR3 coding sequence is TGTGCCAGCAGTGGATACAAGGGGGGGAAGGACGAGCAGTACTTC.

The rearrangement joins TRBV4-2 to TRBJ1-4, with D possibly TRBD1 on 6 matching bases. Germline CDR1 LGHNA, CDR2 YNFKEQ. This CDR3 contains 16 residues. With 4 bases removed from V and 2 bases from J, the gap between germline ends came to 14 bases. The CDR3 protein is CASSRSGGLTNEKLFF. The CDR3 nucleotides are TGTGCCAGCAGCCGGAGCGGGGGGCTGACTAATGAAAAACTGTTTTTT.

The rearrangement joins TRBV6-5 to TRBJ2-3, with TRBD1 matching 7 bases. The V and J ends lost 8 bases and 0 bases, in that order; junction bases with no gene match: 8. In germline, CDR1 is MNHEY, CDR2 SVGAGI. CDR3 length: 15 amino acids. The CDR3 is CASHRDSASTDTQYF. CDR3 DNA sequence: TGTGCCAGCCACCGGGACAGTGCTAGCACAGATACGCAGTATTTT.

The chain employs TRBV11-3 and TRBJ1-6; tentative D call: TRBD1 (5 bases). The CDR3 has 13 amino acids. Deletions cut 0 bases from V and 10 bases from J, with 7 bases between. Germline loops: CDR1 SGHNT, CDR2 YENEEA. The DNA for the CDR3 is TGTGCCAGCAGCTTAGACGGGGGATCACCCCTCCACTTT. This codes for CASSLDGGSPLHF.

The rearrangement links TRBV28 to TRBJ2-7, with a tentative D call TRBD1 (5 bases). Germline V gives CDR1 MDHEN, CDR2 SYDVKM. Deletions cut 6 bases from V and 3 bases from J, with 12 bases between. The CDR3 is 13 residues long. The CDR3 here is CASSKTQGYEQYF. CDR3 DNA: TGTGCCAGCAGCAAGACGCAGGGCTACGAGCAGTACTTC.